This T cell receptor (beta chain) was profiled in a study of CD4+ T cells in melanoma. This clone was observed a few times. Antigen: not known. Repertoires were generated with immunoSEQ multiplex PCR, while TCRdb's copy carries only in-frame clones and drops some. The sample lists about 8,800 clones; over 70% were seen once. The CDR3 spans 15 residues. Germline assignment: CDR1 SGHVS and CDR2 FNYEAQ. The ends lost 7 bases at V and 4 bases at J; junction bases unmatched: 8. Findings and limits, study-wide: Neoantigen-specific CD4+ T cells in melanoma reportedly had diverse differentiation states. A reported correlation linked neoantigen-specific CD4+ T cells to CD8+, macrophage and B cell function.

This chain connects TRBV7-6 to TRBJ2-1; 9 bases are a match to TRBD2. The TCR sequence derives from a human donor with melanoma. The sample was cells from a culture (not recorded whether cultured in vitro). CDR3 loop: CASTPAGGAYNEQFF. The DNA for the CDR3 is TGTGCCAGCACCCCCGCGGGGGGGGCATACAATGAGCAGTTCTTC.